This T cell receptor (beta chain) originates from a study of T cell responses to AZD1222 COVID-19 vaccine. Findings of the study overall: Variant regions that are unmutated are reportedly the target of nearly half of spike-specific TCRs. Females outnumbered males among donors, who were mostly white British; clonal diversity was possibly underestimated. All repertoire sampling was performed exclusively after the peak T cell response. Increased Spike-specific TCR breadth and depth were observed after two AZD1222 doses.

Concerning this clone itself: Antigen specificity is unknown.

Assay: immunoSEQ multiplex PCR; the TCRdb copy retains only in-frame clones and omits some. The sample contains 100,000 to 150,000 clones, about 89% of which appear only once. The germline V gene has CDR1 MNHEY and CDR2 SVGEGT. Losses at the gene ends were 3 bases for V and 6 bases for J; bases not matched to a gene: 4. The CDR3 covers 14 residues. The sample in question was peripheral blood, obtained on day 0 of AZD1222 vaccination. The TCR sequence derives from an adult in good health. The V gene is TRBV6-2 or TRBV6-3, the J gene TRBJ2-7, with 11 bases matching TRBD1. The CDR3 DNA is TGTGCCAGCAGTTATACCGGGACAGGGGGCGAGCAGTACTTC. Its translation: CASSYTGTGGEQYF.